This T cell receptor beta chain was observed in a study of T cells in Graves' hyperthyroidism and ophthalmopathy (dated by TCRdb to between 2019 and 2020). Background for the entire study: Peripheral blood samples were taken at the time of initial diagnosis, prior to any treatment. An independent validation cohort of about 19 hyperthyroidism patients and more than 15 patients who later progressed to ophthalmopathy tested prospective prediction of ophthalmopathy. The paper describes TCR Vbeta CDR3 sequencing of 120 to 150 peripheral blood samples, made up of some 42 ophthalmopathy patients, 70 to 80 hyperthyroidism patients and around 17 progressor patients. After sampling, hyperthyroidism patients received methimazole starting at 30 mg daily, and ophthalmopathy patients received high-dose intravenous methylprednisolone. To identify distinguishing TCR V-J signatures, a discovery cohort of about a hundred patients was used, comprising 40 to 45 with Graves' ophthalmopathy and 57 with stable Graves' hyperthyroidism. The roughly 94 discovery patients were randomly divided into training and test sets at a 7:3 ratio. The study also compared thyroid tissue and blood T-cell repertoires from a handful of Graves' hyperthyroidism patients. Here is what the overall study found, with its caveats: No statistical method was used to fix the sample size in advance, and group allocation was not hidden from the investigators. In validation, progression to ophthalmopathy was predicted by the model with around 70% sensitivity and 72% to 80% specificity, a median of 6.5 months before onset. In cross-validation, a model built on a 13 V-J signature told ophthalmopathy apart from stable hyperthyroidism with approximately 90% sensitivity and roughly 81% specificity, and in testing the same model reached 80%/75%. Most expanded thyroid clonotypes (frequency above 0.001) were also detected in blood, a finding suggesting that blood repertoires may reflect thyroid immune responses.

V loses 8 bases of germline sequence and J loses 0 bases, and the interval between the two ends is 22 bases. The CDR3 numbers 17 residues from cysteine through phenylalanine. This entry keeps only the CDR3 DNA: 51 bases, framed from base 1. CDR1 and CDR2 are read off the germline V gene as SNHLY and FYNNEI. Moderately to severely active disease, a Clinical Activity Score of at least 3, a NOSPECS grade of at least 4, and a duration under 3 months were present in ophthalmopathy patients. Exclusion was applied to patients with uncontrolled infections, other autoimmune diseases, pregnancy or lactation. Clinical symptoms, serum thyroxine and TRAb, thyroid ultrasound, and orbital computed tomography formed the basis for the diagnoses. PBMCs were separated from approximately 9.9 ml of fresh peripheral blood using Ficoll-Paque density gradient centrifugation. Total RNA was extracted with Trizol reagent, and quality was checked on an Agilent 2100 Bioanalyzer.

The TCR beta CDR3 regions were amplified from the RNA transcripts. For the first round of RT-PCR on the TCR CDR3, the HTBI primer set was used together with the Qiagen OneStep RT-PCR kit. Libraries were constructed in a second round of multiplex PCR, after which size selection and purification were performed. Libraries were sequenced paired-end with 100 bp reads on an Illumina HiSeq2000. On the study's bioinformatics: Raw data were processed with SOAPnuke, discarding reads with adapters, uncalled bases, mean Phred below 15, or no exact constant-primer or identifier match. COPE v1.2.5 was used to merge high-quality paired reads, and clonotypes were defined as unique nucleotide sequences. MiTCR v1.1 was used to align the clonotypes against IMGT TRBV, TRBD and TRBJ reference segments. The analysis included only V-J combinations with a frequency above 0.0001, which together covered around 99% of the repertoires. A TCS score was defined as the ratio of F50 (clonal expansion) to E x V (chaos), with BLOSUM62-based TCRdist applied between CDR3 peptides within each V-J. Welch's t-statistics and random forest reduced roughly 540 V-J features to 13, which were used in a naive Bayes classifier (R e1071). The public sequencing data were trimmed at Q25 with fastp and processed into clonotypes with MiXCR by TCRdb, which kept only in-frame beta chains. Rows matching on CDR3 protein sequence are summarized as one entry with the most common DNA and genes. The V and J calls, along with clone size, are taken from TCRdb and not from the paper's own processing. The sample data list hundreds of thousands of distinct CDR3 sequences, and about an eighth of these were observed just once. Around 27% of the sample comes from the top ten.

This clonotype occurred a few times. Its cognate antigen has yet to be identified. No per-base quality is available; no much larger clone lies one base away. This sequence originates from a man aged 50-60 years with Graves' ophthalmopathy. Sequencing used blood. The sequence links TRBV2 to TRBJ1-1, with TRBD1 tentatively as D gene (5 bases match). The sequenced DNA: TGTGCCAGCGGAAGAGTCGGGGGAACTCACATGAACACTGAAGCTTTCTTT. Translation gives CASGRVGGTHMNTEAFF.